The 20 T cell receptor beta chains reported below all come from one sample, sequenced in a study of blood T cell repertoires in COVID-19. Only in-frame clones appear in the TCRdb table, and some are missing; sequencing was by immunoSEQ multiplex PCR. The sample holds about 58,000 clones; roughly 90% are singletons and the top ten take 14%. The sequencing sample was made of peripheral blood. The receptor set was obtained from a woman aged 60-75 years with active COVID-19.

V and J are TRBV5-6 and TRBJ2-1, with D possibly matching TRBD1 (7 bases). The CDR3 runs 16 residues. Trimming left V 4 bases short and J 1 base short, with 15 bases between. Germline V CDR1 and CDR2: SGHDT, YYEEEE. CDR3 DNA sequence: TGTGCCAGCAGCCCTGACCCAGGGGGGTCCTACAATGAGCAGTTCTTC. Protein: CASSPDPGGSYNEQFF.

This chain uses TRBV7-2 with TRBJ1-2; D gene unclear. Trimming left V 0 bases short and J 4 bases short, with 9 bases between. The CDR3 sequence is 14 residues long. The germline CDR1 and CDR2 sequences are SGHTA and FQGNSA. CDR3 coding DNA: TGTGCCAGCAGCTTAGCGATGGGAGGCTATGGCTACACCTTC. Translating it yields CASSLAMGGYGYTF.

V and J are TRBV27 and TRBJ2-1; possible D gene TRBD1, 6 bases. Trimming took off 4 bases at V and 15 bases at J, with 13 bases between the two ends. The CDR3 loop spans 11 amino acids. CDR1 is MNHEY, CDR2 SMNVEV, per germline (reference sequence). CDR3 protein: CASSSGHRGFF. In nucleotides, the CDR3 is TGTGCCAGCAGTTCGGGACACCGGGGGTTCTTC.

V is TRBV7-2 and J is TRBJ2-7; D gene ambiguous. CDR1 and CDR2 (germline): SGHTA, FQGNSA. The CDR3 has 13 residues. The V end lost 3 bases, the J end lost 1 base, and 7 bases lay between the germline ends. Written as DNA, the CDR3 is TGTGCCAGCAGCTTGGCCAATTCCTACGAGCAGTACTTC. It is translated as CASSLANSYEQYF.

The chain carries TRBV29-1 and TRBJ2-7; 8 bases map to TRBD2. The V and J ends lost 6 bases and 3 bases, in that order; junction bases with no gene match: 10. The germline V gene encodes CDR1 SQVTM and CDR2 ANQGSEA. The CDR3 runs to 14 residues. This chain's CDR3 is CSVLRGGSDYEQYF. Written as DNA, the CDR3 is TGCAGCGTCCTTCGGGGGGGATCCGACTACGAGCAGTACTTC.

The gene calls are TRBV12-3 or TRBV12-4 and TRBJ1-2, with D possibly TRBD1 on 6 matching bases. This CDR3 comprises 13 residues. V was clipped by 3 bases and J by 2 bases, with 7 bases between them. Here the CDR3 reads CASSLDRNYGYTF. As DNA, the CDR3 is TGTGCCAGCAGTTTGGACAGAAACTATGGCTACACCTTC.

The rearrangement uses TRBV15 and TRBJ2-3; 7 bases are shared with TRBD1. After removal of 4 bases from V and 8 bases from J, the junction contained 15 bases not matched to a gene. The length of the CDR3 is 16 residues. Per the germline V gene, CDR1 is LNHNV and CDR2 is YYDKDF (reference sequence). The DNA of the CDR3 is TGTGCCACCAGCACCGCGGCGCGACAGGGTCTGGGTACGCAGTATTTT. Translation gives CATSTAARQGLGTQYF. Full variable domain (remainder filled in from reference TRBV15 and TRBJ2-3): DAMVIQNPRYQVTQFGKPVTLSCSQTLNHNVMYWYQQKSSQAPKLLFHYYDKDFNNEADTPDNFQSRRPNTSFCFLDIRSPGLGDTAMYLCATSTAARQGLGTQYFGPGTRLTVL.

The chain joins TRBV20-1 to TRBJ2-3, with D perhaps matching TRBD2 (6 bases). V was cut by 5 bases and J by 3 bases, with 6 bases left in between. Germline V gives CDR1 DFQATT, CDR2 SNEGSKA (reference sequence). This CDR3 contains 11 residues. The CDR3 reads CSARGTDTQYF. Here the CDR3 DNA reads TGCAGTGCTCGGGGGACAGATACGCAGTATTTT.

This clone showed up just a few times. This chain links TRBV4-3 with TRBJ1-3; D gene uncertain. Germline V gene lookup returns CDR1 LGHNA and CDR2 YSLEER. The CDR3 totals 14 residues. The ends were cut back, 0 bases at V and 0 bases at J, with 3 bases in the middle. Here the CDR3 reads CASSQDSSGNTIYF. The CDR3 DNA sequence: TGCGCCAGCAGCCAAGATAGCTCTGGAAACACCATATATTTT.

J is TRBJ2-5 and V is TRBV6-5; 8 bases line up with TRBD1. The CDR3 length is 15 residues. Losses at the gene ends were 5 bases for V and 3 bases for J; bases not matched to a gene: 8. Germline CDR1 is MNHEY and CDR2 is SVGAGI. The CDR3 DNA is TGTGCCAGCAGTCTTTTACAGGGGGGTAAAGAGACCCAGTACTTC. Translation gives CASSLLQGGKETQYF.

V and J are TRBV7-2 and TRBJ2-5, with 7 nucleotides matching TRBD2. There are 15 residues in the CDR3. Per the germline V gene, CDR1 is SGHTA and CDR2 is FQGNSA. V dropped 2 bases and J dropped 2; count of bases not matched to a gene: 5. CDR3 nucleotides: TGTGCCAGCAGCTTACGGGGGGATGGGCAAGAGACCCAGTACTTC. Its protein product is CASSLRGDGQETQYF.

The chain carries TRBV5-3 and TRBJ1-5; D unresolved. TRBV5-3 is given ORF status, its function remaining uncertain. The ends were cut back, 6 bases at V and 7 bases at J, with 8 bases in the middle. The CDR3 is made up of 11 amino acids. The CDR3 DNA reads TGTGCCAGAAACCCCCTACAGCCCCAGCATTTT. It codes for CARNPLQPQHF.

In its sample, this clone was seen once. The V and J genes are TRBV10-3 and TRBJ2-1; 9 nucleotides align to TRBD1. This CDR3 contains 15 residues. Trimming cost V 7 bases and J 1 base; bases outside gene matches: 5. In germline, CDR1 is ENHRY, CDR2 SYGVKD. The CDR3 spells CAITEGQGSYNEQFF. The CDR3 nucleotides are TGTGCCATCACCGAGGGACAGGGTTCCTACAATGAGCAGTTCTTC.

This clone showed up just once. V gene TRBV11-2 combines with J gene TRBJ2-3; no clear D. V was shortened by 5 bases and J by 5 bases, with 8 bases between the two germline ends. Germline CDR1 SGHAT, CDR2 FQNNGV. The length of the CDR3 is 12 residues. The CDR3 reads CASSAEVDTQYF. CDR3 DNA sequence: TGTGCCAGCAGCGCAGAGGTAGATACGCAGTATTTT.

The genes are TRBV27 and TRBJ1-1, with 8 nucleotides matching TRBD1. Germline CDR1 reads MNHEY; CDR2 reads SMNVEV (reference sequence). This CDR3 is built from 17 residues. The trim removed 4 bases at V and 2 bases at J, leaving 12 bases unmatched. The CDR3 coding sequence is TGTGCCAGCAGTTCACGACAGGGGAGGCTTTATAACACTGAAGCTTTCTTT. It translates to CASSSRQGRLYNTEAFF.

The chain carries TRBV3-1 (or the pseudogene TRBV3-2) and TRBJ2-5, with D possibly matching TRBD1 (5 bases). V was trimmed by 1 base and J by 7 bases, leaving 16 bases between them. The CDR3 is 15 amino acids. Germline-derived CDR1 and CDR2 are LGHDT and YNNKEL (reference sequence). The CDR3 DNA sequence: TGTGCCAGCAGCCAAGGGTCGGGCCCCCAGGGGACCCAGTACTTC. Amino acids: CASSQGSGPQGTQYF.

The V call is TRBV9, the J call TRBJ1-5; perhaps TRBD1 as D (6 bases). Germline V gene lookup returns CDR1 SGDLS and CDR2 YYNGEE. The CDR3 has 14 residues. Trimming stripped 0 bases from V and 4 bases from J, with 8 bases between. DNA of the CDR3: TGTGCCAGCAGCGTAGAGGACAGTAATCAGCCCCAGCATTTT. Its protein product is CASSVEDSNQPQHF.

This chain links TRBV4-2 with TRBJ2-3, with unresolved D. The ends were cut back, 0 bases at V and 6 bases at J, with 10 bases in the middle. The germline V gene encodes CDR1 LGHNA and CDR2 YNFKEQ. The CDR3 has 14 amino acids. The CDR3 loop reads CASSQDGNMDTQYF. The CDR3 region has the DNA TGTGCCAGCAGCCAAGATGGTAACATGGATACGCAGTATTTT.

This chain uses TRBV6-1 with TRBJ1-5; D is unclear. V gave up 1 base and J gave up 9 bases, with 10 bases separating them. The CDR3 has 13 amino acids. Germline CDR1 and CDR2: MNHNS and SASEGT. The CDR3: CASSEGWRGPQHF. The CDR3 DNA reads as TGTGCCAGCAGTGAAGGGTGGCGAGGGCCCCAGCATTTT.

This clone was recorded a few times. The chain employs TRBV10-3 and TRBJ1-1; D might be TRBD1 (6 bases). V was cut by 6 bases and J by 4 bases, with 12 bases left in between. The CDR3 extends over 13 amino acids. Germline CDR1 and CDR2: ENHRY and SYGVKD. The CDR3 DNA is TGTGCCATCAGCTCAAGGGGGGGCACTGAAGCTTTCTTT. Amino acid sequence: CAISSRGGTEAFF.